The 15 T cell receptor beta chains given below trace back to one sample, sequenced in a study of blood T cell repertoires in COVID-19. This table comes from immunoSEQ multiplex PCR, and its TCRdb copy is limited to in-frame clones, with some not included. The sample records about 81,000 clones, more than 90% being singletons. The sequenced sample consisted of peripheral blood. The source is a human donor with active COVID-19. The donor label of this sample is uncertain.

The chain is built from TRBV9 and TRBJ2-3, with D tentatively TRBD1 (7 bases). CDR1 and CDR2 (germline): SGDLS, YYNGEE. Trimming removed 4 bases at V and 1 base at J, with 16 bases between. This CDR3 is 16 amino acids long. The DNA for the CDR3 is TGTGCCAGCAGCCCCCAGGGGGGAGCCCGCACAGATACGCAGTATTTT. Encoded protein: CASSPQGGARTDTQYF.

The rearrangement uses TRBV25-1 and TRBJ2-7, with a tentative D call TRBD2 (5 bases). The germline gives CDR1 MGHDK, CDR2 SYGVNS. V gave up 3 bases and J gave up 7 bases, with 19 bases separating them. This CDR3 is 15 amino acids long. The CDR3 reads CASSDSVRPFFEQYF. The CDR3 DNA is TGTGCCAGCAGTGATAGCGTCAGGCCCTTTTTTGAGCAGTACTTC.

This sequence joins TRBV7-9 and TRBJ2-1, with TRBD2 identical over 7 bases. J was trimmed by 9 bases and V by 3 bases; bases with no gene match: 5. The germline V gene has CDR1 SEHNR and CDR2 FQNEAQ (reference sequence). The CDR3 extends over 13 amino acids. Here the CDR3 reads CASSFTSVGEQFF. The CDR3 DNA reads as TGTGCCAGCAGCTTCACTAGCGTCGGTGAGCAGTTCTTC.

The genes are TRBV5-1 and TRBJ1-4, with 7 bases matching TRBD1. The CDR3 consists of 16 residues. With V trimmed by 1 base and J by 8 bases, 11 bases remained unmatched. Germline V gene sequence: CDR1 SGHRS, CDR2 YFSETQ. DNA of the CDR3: TGCGCCAGCAGCTTGATAGGGGGCGCGAGCGGAGAAAAACTGTTTTTT. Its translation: CASSLIGGASGEKLFF.

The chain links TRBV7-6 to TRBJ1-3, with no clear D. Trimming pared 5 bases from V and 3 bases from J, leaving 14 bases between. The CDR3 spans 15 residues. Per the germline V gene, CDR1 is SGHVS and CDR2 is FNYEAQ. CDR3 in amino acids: CASSPRQNHGNTIYF. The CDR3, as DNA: TGTGCCAGCAGCCCCAGACAAAACCATGGAAACACCATATATTTT.

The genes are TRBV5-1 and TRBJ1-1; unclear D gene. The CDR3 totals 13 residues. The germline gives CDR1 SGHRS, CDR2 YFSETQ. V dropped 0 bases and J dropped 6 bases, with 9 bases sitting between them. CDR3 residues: CASSLDPVSEAFF. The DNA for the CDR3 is TGCGCCAGCAGCTTGGACCCGGTTTCTGAAGCTTTCTTT.

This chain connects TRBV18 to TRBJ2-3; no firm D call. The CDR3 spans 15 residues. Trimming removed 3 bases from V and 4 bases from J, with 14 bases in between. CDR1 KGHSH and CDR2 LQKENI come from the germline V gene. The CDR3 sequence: CASSPLSLVADTQYF. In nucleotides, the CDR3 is TGTGCCAGCTCACCCCTATCATTGGTGGCAGATACGCAGTATTTT. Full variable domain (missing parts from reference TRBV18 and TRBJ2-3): NAGVMQNPRHLVRRRGQEARLRCSPMKGHSHVYWYRQLPEEGLKFMVYLQKENIIDESGMPKERFSAEFPKEGPSILRIQQVVRGDSAAYFCASSPLSLVADTQYFGPGTRLTVL.

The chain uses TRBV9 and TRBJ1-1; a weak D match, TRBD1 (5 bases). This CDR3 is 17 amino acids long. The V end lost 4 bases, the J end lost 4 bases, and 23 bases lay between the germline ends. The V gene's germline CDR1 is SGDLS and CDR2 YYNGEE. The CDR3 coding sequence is TGTGCCAGCAGCCCCCGGGGGAATGGGGTTGGCGGCACTGAAGCTTTCTTT. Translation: CASSPRGNGVGGTEAFF. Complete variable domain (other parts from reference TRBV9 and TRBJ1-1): DSGVTQTPKHLITATGQRVTLRCSPRSGDLSVYWYQQSLDQGLQFLIQYYNGEERAKGNILERFSAQQFPDLHSELNLSSLELGDSALYFCASSPRGNGVGGTEAFFGQGTRLTVV.

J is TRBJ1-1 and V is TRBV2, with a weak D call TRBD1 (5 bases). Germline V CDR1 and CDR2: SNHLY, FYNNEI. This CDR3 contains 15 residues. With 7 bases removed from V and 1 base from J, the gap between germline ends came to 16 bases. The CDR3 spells CASIGQGLRNTEAFF. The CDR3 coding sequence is TGTGCCAGCATTGGTCAGGGATTGAGGAACACTGAAGCTTTCTTT.

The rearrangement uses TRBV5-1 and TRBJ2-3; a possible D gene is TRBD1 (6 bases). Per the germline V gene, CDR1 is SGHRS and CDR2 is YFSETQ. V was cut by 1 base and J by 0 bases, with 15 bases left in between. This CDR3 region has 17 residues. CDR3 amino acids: CASSLILTGTSTDTQYF. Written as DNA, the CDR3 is TGCGCCAGCAGCTTGATTTTGACAGGTACTAGCACAGATACGCAGTATTTT.

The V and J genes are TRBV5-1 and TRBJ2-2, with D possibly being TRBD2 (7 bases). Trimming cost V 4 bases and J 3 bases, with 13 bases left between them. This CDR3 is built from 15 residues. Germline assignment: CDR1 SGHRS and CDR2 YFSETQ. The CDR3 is CASSRRGGDTGELFF. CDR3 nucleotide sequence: TGCGCCAGCAGCCGCCGCGGGGGCGACACCGGGGAGCTGTTTTTT.

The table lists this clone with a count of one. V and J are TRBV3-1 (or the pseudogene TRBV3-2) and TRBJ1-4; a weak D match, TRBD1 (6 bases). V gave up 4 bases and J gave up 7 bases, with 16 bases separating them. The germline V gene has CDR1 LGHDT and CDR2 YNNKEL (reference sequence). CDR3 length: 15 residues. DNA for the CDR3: TGTGCCAGCAGCCCCTCTGGCGGGGGCGGTGAAAAACTGTTTTTT. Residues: CASSPSGGGGEKLFF.

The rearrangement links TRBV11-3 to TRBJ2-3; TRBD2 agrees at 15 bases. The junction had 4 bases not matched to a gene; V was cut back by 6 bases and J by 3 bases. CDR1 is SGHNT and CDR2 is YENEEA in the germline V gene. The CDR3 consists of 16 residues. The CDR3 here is CASSFGLAGGTDTQYF. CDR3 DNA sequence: TGTGCCAGCAGTTTCGGACTAGCGGGAGGGACAGATACGCAGTATTTT.

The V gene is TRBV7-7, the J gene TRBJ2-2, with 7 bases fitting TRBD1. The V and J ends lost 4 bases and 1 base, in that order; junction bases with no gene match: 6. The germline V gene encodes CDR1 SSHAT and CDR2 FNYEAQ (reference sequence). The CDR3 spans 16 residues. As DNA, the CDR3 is TGTGCCAGCAGCTCTCGGACAGGAGAGAACACCGGGGAGCTGTTTTTT. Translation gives CASSSRTGENTGELFF.

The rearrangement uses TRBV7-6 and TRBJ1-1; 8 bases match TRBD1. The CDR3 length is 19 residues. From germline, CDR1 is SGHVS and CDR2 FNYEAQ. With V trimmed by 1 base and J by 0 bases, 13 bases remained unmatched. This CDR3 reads CASSLVSRDRFRMNTEAFF. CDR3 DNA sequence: TGTGCCAGCAGCTTAGTGTCCCGGGACAGGTTCCGGATGAACACTGAAGCTTTCTTT. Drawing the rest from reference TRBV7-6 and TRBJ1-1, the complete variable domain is GAGVSQSPRYKVTKRGQDVALRCDPISGHVSLYWYRQALGQGPEFLTYFNYEAQQDKSGLPNDRFSAERPEGSISTLTIQRTEQRDSAMYRCASSLVSRDRFRMNTEAFFGQGTRLTVV.